The 8 T cell receptor beta chains reported below all come from one sample, sequenced in a study of patients and donors after allogeneic stem cell transplantation. TCRdb called the RT-PCR reads again in MiXCR, with one record for every CDR3 protein. The table lists about 88,000 distinct CDR3 sequences, about 48% of them singletons. Specimen: blood, either unsorted or a sorted T cell fraction (not recorded which). The receptors were gathered from a human donor who was either an allogeneic HSCT recipient or a stem cell or donor lymphocyte infusion donor (not recorded which). It is not recorded whose cells these are; they may come from a transplant donor.

The gene calls are TRBV5-1 and TRBJ1-1; D is undetermined. Trimming left V 2 bases short and J 1 base short, with 9 bases between. CDR3 length equals 14 residues. Germline CDR1 is SGHRS and CDR2 is YFSETQ. In DNA form, the CDR3 reads TGCGCCAGCAGCTTACTAACAGCGAACACTGAAGCTTTCTTT. Its protein is CASSLLTANTEAFF.

J is TRBJ1-4 and V is TRBV7-9; 7 bases agree with TRBD1. CDR1 and CDR2 (germline): SEHNR, FQNEAQ (reference sequence). The CDR3 is 14 residues long. V lost 3 bases to trimming and J lost 8 bases; unmatched junction nucleotides: 6. The CDR3 protein is CASSFYQGDEKLFF. Here the CDR3 DNA reads TGTGCCAGCAGCTTTTATCAGGGGGACGAAAAACTGTTTTTT. Looking up the rest from reference TRBV7-9 and TRBJ1-4 gives the full variable domain: DTGVSQNPRHKITKRGQNVTFRCDPISEHNRLYWYRQTLGQGPEFLTYFQNEAQLEKSRLLSDRFSAERPKGSFSTLEIQRTEQGDSAMYLCASSFYQGDEKLFFGSGTQLSVL.

There are a few counts of this clonotype. The chain is built from TRBV4-2 and TRBJ1-1; D might be TRBD1 (6 bases). Germline V lookup: CDR1 LGHNA, CDR2 YNFKEQ. V was pared by 3 bases and J by 5 bases, with 19 bases between. There are 16 residues in the CDR3. Here the CDR3 reads CASSQDRDTWWTEAFF. CDR3 coding DNA: TGTGCCAGCAGCCAGGACCGGGACACCTGGTGGACTGAAGCTTTCTTT.

The chain joins TRBV7-9 to TRBJ2-1; TRBD2 is a possible D gene (6 bases). From germline, CDR1 is SEHNR and CDR2 FQNEAQ (reference sequence). Trimming stripped 5 bases from V and 6 bases from J, with 14 bases between. This CDR3 region has 14 residues. CDR3 coding DNA: TGTGCCAGCAGCCTTCAGCGGGCGAGCAATGAGCAGTTCTTC. This sequence encodes CASSLQRASNEQFF.

The genes are TRBV18 and TRBJ1-6, with a tentative D call TRBD1 (5 bases). The germline CDR1 and CDR2 sequences are KGHSH and LQKENI. The CDR3 consists of 13 residues. V lost 5 bases, J lost 6 bases, and 8 bases lay in between. The CDR3 loop reads CASSEGLNSPLHF. DNA of the CDR3: TGTGCCAGCTCAGAGGGACTTAATTCACCCCTCCACTTT.

This clonotype was found a few times. The chain employs TRBV28 and TRBJ2-1; D gene ambiguous. V lost 5 bases and J lost 8, with 22 bases in between. CDR1 MDHEN and CDR2 SYDVKM come from the germline V gene. The CDR3 is 16 residues long. The CDR3 loop is CASSPPGLGPIDEQFF. In DNA, the CDR3 is TGTGCCAGCAGTCCACCGGGCCTGGGTCCAATAGATGAGCAGTTCTTC.

The table lists this clonotype with a few counts. This sequence joins TRBV28 and TRBJ1-6; D unclear. The CDR3 covers 11 residues. Trimming left V 4 bases short and J 14 bases short, with 9 bases between. From germline, CDR1 is MDHEN and CDR2 SYDVKM. The CDR3, as DNA: TGTGCCAGCAGTTCCTACTTAACCCTCCACTTT. Protein product: CASSSYLTLHF.

The rearrangement links TRBV7-2 to TRBJ1-3, with D perhaps matching TRBD1 (5 bases). Trimming took off 3 bases at V and 0 bases at J, with 12 bases between the two ends. Germline V gives CDR1 SGHTA, CDR2 FQGNSA. This CDR3 is 16 amino acids long. CDR3 in DNA: TGTGCCAGCAGCTTCGCGGGACGAGCCTCTGGAAACACCATATATTTT. As protein: CASSFAGRASGNTIYF.